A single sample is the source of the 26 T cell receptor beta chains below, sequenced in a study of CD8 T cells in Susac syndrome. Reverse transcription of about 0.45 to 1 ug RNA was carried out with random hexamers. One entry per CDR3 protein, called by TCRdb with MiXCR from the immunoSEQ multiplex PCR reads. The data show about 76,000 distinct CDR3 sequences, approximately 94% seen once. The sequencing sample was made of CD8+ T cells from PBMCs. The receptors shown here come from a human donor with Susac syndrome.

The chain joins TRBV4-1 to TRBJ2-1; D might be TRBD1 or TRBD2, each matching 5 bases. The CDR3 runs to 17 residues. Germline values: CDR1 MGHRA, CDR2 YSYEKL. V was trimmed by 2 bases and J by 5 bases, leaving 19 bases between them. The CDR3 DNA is TGCGCCAGCAGCCAACGCGTCGGGGCACAGATGGACAATGAGCAGTTCTTC. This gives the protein CASSQRVGAQMDNEQFF.

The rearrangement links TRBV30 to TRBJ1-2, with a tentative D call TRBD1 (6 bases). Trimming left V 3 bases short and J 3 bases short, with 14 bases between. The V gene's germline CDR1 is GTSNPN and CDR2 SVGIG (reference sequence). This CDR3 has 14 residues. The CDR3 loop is CAWRGLGGDYGYTF. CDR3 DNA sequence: TGTGCCTGGAGGGGTTTAGGGGGAGACTATGGCTACACCTTC.

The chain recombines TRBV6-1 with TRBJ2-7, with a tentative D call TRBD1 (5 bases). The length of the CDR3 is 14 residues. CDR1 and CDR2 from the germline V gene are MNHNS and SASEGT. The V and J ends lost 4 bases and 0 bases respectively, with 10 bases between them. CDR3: CASSAGDSSYEQYF. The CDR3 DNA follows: TGTGCCAGCAGTGCAGGTGACAGCTCCTACGAGCAGTACTTC.

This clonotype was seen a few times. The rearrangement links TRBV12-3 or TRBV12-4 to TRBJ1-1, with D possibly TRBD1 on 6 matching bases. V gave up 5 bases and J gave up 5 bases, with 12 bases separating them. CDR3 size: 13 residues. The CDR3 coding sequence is TGTGCCAGCAGTCTAGGGGGGGCGACTGAAGCTTTCTTT. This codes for CASSLGGATEAFF.

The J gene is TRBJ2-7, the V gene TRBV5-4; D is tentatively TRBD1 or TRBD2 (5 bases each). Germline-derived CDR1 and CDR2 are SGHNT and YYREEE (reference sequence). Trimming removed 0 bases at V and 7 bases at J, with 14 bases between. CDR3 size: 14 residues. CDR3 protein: CASSLARGPVEQYF. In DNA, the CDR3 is TGTGCCAGCAGCTTGGCAAGGGGACCGGTGGAGCAGTACTTC.

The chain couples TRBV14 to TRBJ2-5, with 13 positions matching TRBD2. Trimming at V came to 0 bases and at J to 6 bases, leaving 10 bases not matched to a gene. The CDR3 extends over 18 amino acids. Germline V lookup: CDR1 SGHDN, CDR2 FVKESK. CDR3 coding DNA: TGTGCCAGCAGCCAAGAGTTAGGACTAGCGGGAGATGGAAAGACCCAGTACTTC. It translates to CASSQELGLAGDGKTQYF.

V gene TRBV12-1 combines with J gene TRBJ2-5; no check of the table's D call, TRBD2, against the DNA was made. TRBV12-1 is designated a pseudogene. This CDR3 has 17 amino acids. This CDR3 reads CASHELSGRVWRETQYF. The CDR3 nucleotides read TGTGCCAGCCACGAGTTGAGCGGGAGAGTCTGGCGTGAGACCCAGTACTTC.

The CDR3 region has the DNA TGTGCCAGCAGTGGACTGACAGGGGGCGCTGAGCAAGAGACCCAGTACTTC. It yields the protein CASSGLTGGAEQETQYF. The chain recombines TRBV2 with TRBJ2-5, with 10 positions matching TRBD1. Germline CDR1 SNHLY, CDR2 FYNNEI. This CDR3 is built from 17 residues. J lost 2 bases, V lost 4 bases, and 10 bases had no gene match.

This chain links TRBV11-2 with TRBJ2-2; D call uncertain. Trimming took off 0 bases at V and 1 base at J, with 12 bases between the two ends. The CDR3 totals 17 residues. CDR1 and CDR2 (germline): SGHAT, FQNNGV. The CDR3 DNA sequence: TGTGCCAGCAGCTTAGATCGATTCTCCATGAACACCGGGGAGCTGTTTTTT. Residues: CASSLDRFSMNTGELFF.

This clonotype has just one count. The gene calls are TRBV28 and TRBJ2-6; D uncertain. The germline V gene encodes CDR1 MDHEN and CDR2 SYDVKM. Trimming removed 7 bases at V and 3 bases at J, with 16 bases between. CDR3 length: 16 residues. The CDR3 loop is CASTSSGSYGANVLTF. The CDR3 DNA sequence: TGTGCCAGCACCTCTTCGGGCTCATATGGGGCCAACGTCCTGACTTTC.

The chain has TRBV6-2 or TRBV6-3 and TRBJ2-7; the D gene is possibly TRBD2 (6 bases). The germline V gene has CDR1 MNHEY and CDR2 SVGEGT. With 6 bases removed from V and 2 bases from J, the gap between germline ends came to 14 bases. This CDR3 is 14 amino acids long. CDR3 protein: CASSPGLEAYEQYF. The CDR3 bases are TGTGCCAGCAGCCCGGGACTCGAAGCCTACGAGCAGTACTTC.

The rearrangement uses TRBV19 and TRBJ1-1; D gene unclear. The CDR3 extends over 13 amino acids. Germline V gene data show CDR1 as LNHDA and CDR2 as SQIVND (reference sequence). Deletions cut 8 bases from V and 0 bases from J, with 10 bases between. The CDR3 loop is CASSQSLNTEAFF. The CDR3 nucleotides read TGTGCCAGTTCACAGAGCTTGAACACTGAAGCTTTCTTT.

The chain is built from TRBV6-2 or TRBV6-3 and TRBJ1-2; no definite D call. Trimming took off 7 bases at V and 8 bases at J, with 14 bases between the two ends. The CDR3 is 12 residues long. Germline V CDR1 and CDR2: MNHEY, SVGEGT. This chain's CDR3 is CASNDPMGGYTF. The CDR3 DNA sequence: TGTGCCAGCAACGACCCGATGGGCGGCTACACCTTC.

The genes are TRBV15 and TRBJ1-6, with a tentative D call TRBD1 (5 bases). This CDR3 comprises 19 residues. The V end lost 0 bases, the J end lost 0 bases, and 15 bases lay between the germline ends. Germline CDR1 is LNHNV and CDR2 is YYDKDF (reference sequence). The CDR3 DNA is TGTGCCACCAGCAGAGATCTTCTAGACAGTAGCTCCTATAATTCACCCCTCCACTTT. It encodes CATSRDLLDSSSYNSPLHF.

CDR3 amino acids: CASSGGTGYGYTF. DNA of the CDR3: TGTGCCAGCAGTGGGGGGACGGGGTATGGCTACACCTTC. V is TRBV28 and J is TRBJ1-2; possibly TRBD1 for D (5 bases). Trimming removed 5 bases from V and 5 bases from J, with 12 bases in between. Germline V gene lookup returns CDR1 MDHEN and CDR2 SYDVKM. The CDR3 is made up of 13 amino acids.

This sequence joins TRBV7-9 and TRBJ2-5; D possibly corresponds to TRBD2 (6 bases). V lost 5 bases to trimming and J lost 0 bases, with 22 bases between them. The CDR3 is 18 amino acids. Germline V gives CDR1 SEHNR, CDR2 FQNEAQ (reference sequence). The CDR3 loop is CASSPETGANPYQETQYF. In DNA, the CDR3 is TGTGCCAGCAGCCCAGAGACGGGAGCAAACCCATACCAAGAGACCCAGTACTTC.

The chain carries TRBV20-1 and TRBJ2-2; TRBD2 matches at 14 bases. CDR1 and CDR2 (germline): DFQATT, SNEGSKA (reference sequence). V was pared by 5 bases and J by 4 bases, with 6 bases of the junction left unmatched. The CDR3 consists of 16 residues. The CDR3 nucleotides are TGCAGTGCTTCGACTAGCGGGGGGGCCGGCACCGGGGAGCTGTTTTTT. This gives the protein CSASTSGGAGTGELFF.

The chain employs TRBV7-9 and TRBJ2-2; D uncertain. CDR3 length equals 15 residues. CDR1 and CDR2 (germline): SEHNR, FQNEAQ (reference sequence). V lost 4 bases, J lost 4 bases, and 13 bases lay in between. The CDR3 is CASSSLSTATGELFF. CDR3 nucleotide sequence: TGTGCCAGCAGCTCACTCTCAACAGCCACCGGGGAGCTGTTTTTT.

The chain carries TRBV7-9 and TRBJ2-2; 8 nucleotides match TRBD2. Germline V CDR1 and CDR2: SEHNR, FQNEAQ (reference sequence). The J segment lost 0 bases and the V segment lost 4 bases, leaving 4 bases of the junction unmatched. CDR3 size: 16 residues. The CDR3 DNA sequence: TGTGCCAGCAGCTATGCGGGACTAGCGAACACCGGGGAGCTGTTTTTT. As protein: CASSYAGLANTGELFF. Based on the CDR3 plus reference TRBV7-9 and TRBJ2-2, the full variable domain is DTGVSQNPRHKITKRGQNVTFRCDPISEHNRLYWYRQTLGQGPEFLTYFQNEAQLEKSRLLSDRFSAERPKGSFSTLEIQRTEQGDSAMYLCASSYAGLANTGELFFGEGSRLTVL.

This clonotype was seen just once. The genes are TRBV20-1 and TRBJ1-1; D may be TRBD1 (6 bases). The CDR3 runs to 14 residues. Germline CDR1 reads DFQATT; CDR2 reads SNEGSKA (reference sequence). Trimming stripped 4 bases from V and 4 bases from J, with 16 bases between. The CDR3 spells CSAMTPTGSTEAFF. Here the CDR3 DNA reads TGCAGTGCTATGACCCCCACAGGGAGCACTGAAGCTTTCTTT.

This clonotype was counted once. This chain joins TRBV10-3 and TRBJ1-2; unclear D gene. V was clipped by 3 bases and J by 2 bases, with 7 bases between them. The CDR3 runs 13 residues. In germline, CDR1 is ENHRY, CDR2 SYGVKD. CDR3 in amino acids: CAISDGGNYGYTF. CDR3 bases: TGTGCCATCAGTGACGGCGGAAACTATGGCTACACCTTC.

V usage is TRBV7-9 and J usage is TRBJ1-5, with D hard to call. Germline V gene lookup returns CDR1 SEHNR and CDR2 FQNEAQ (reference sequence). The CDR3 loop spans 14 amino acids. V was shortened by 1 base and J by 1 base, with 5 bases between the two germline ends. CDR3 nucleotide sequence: TGTGCCAGCAGCTTAGGGCCCAGCAATCAGCCCCAGCATTTT. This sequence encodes CASSLGPSNQPQHF.

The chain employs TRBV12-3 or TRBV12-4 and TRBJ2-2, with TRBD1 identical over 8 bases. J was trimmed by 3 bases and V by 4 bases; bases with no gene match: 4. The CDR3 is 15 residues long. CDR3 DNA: TGTGCCAGCAGTTCTCAGGGGGCGGACACCGGGGAGCTGTTTTTT. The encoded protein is CASSSQGADTGELFF.

The CDR3 nucleotides are TGTGCCACCAGTGATTCGGACAGGTCTAGGGATGAGCAGTTCTTC. Its translation is CATSDSDRSRDEQFF. This chain links TRBV24-1 with TRBJ2-1; 7 bases are shared with TRBD1. The CDR3 has 15 amino acids. Germline V lookup: CDR1 KGHDR, CDR2 SFDVKD. V dropped 2 bases and J dropped 8; count of bases not matched to a gene: 8.

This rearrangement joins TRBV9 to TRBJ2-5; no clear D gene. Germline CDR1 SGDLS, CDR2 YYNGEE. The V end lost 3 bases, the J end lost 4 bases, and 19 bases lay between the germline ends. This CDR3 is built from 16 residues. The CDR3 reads CASSAEPNPTLETQYF. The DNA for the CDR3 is TGTGCCAGCAGCGCGGAACCCAACCCCACGTTAGAGACCCAGTACTTC.

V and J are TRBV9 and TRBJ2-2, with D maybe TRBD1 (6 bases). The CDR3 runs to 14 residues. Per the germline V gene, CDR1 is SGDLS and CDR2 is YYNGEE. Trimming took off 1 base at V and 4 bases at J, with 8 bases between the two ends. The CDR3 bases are TGTGCCAGCAGCGTATCAGGGGTCACCGGGGAGCTGTTTTTT. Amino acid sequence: CASSVSGVTGELFF.